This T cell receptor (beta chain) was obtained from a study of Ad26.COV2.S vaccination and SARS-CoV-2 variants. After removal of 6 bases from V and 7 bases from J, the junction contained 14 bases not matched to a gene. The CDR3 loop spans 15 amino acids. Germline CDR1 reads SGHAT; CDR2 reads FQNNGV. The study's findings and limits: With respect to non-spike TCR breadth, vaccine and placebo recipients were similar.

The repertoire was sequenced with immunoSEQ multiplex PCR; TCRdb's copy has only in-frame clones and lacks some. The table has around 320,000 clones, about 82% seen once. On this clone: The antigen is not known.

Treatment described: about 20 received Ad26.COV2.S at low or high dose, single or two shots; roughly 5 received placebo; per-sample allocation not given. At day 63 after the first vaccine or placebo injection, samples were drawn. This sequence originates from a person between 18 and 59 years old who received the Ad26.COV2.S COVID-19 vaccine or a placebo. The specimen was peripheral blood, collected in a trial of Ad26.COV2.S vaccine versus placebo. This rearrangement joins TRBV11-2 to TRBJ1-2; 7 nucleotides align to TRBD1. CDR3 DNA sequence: TGTGCCAGCAGGTCATTGACAGGGAAGACAGGTGGCTACACCTTC. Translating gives CASRSLTGKTGGYTF.